These 4 T cell receptor beta chains originate from one sample sequenced in a study of CD8+CD57+ T cells in acquired aplastic anemia. Genomic DNA provided the template from which TCR beta VDJ and CDR3 profiles were obtained. A single record per CDR3 protein comes from TCRdb applying MiXCR to the reads. The sample has 120,000 or so distinct CDR3 sequences, under 60% seen once. Patients selected for sequencing had displayed CD8+CD57+ cell expansion by flow cytometry. Sequenced sample: sorted CD4+, CD8+, or CD8+CD57+ T cells (not recorded which) from PBMCs. These TCRs come from a human donor with aplastic anemia.

In its sample, this clonotype was seen many times. The rearrangement joins TRBV14 to TRBJ2-7; D may be TRBD1 or TRBD2 (5 bases each). Germline lookup yields CDR1 SGHDN and CDR2 FVKESK. CDR3 length: 15 amino acids. Trimming stripped 5 bases from V and 3 bases from J, with 17 bases between. CDR3 DNA sequence: TGTGCCAGCAGCTCTCGGGACCCGAAGAGCTACGAGCAGTACTTC. Its translation is CASSSRDPKSYEQYF. The full variable domain, in which reference TRBV14 and TRBJ2-7 provide the parts outside the CDR3, is EAGVTQFPSHSVIEKGQTVTLRCDPISGHDNLYWYRRVMGKEIKFLLHFVKESKQDESGMPNNRFLAERTGGTYSTLKVQPAELEDSGVYFCASSSRDPKSYEQYFGPGTRLTVT.

The V and J genes are TRBV3-1 and TRBJ2-3; 7 nucleotides agree with TRBD2. The CDR3 spans 15 residues. V lost 6 bases, J lost 2 bases, and 8 bases stayed unmatched. Germline V gene lookup returns CDR1 LGHDT and CDR2 YNNKEL (reference sequence). The CDR3 region is CASRQSGIDTDTQYF. The CDR3 nucleotides are TGTGCCAGCAGACAGAGCGGGATAGACACAGATACGCAGTATTTT.

J is TRBJ2-3 and V is TRBV15; possible D gene TRBD1, 6 bases. Per germline, CDR1 LNHNV and CDR2 YYDKDF (reference sequence). This CDR3 spans 18 amino acids. V dropped 0 bases and J dropped 0 bases, with 16 bases sitting between them. CDR3 loop: CATSRDHVQRGSTDTQYF. For the CDR3, the DNA is TGTGCCACCAGCAGAGATCATGTCCAGAGGGGGAGCACAGATACGCAGTATTTT.

The chain couples TRBV9 to TRBJ1-2; tentative D call: TRBD1 (5 bases). Germline values: CDR1 SGDLS, CDR2 YYNGEE. Between the trimmed V and J ends, which lost 8 bases and 2 bases, there was a span of 16 bases. This CDR3 has 14 residues. DNA of the CDR3: TGTGCCAGTAGGACGCCCGGGGGGAACTATGGCTACACCTTC. It translates to CASRTPGGNYGYTF.